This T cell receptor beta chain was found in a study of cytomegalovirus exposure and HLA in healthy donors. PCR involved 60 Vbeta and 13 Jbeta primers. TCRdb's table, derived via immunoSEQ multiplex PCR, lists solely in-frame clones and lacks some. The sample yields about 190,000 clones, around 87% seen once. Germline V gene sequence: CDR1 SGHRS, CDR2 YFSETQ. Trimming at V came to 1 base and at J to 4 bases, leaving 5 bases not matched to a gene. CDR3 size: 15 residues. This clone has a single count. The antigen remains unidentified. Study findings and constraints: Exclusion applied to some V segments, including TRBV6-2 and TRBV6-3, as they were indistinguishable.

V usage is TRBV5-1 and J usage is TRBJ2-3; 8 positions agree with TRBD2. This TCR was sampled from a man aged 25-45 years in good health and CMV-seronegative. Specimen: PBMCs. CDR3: CASSLSGGASDTQYF. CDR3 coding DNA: TGCGCCAGCAGCTTGTCCGGGGGGGCGTCAGATACGCAGTATTTT.